The rows below give T cell receptor beta chains drawn from one sample of a study of follicular helper T cells after annual influenza vaccination. Generated by immunoSEQ multiplex PCR, the TCRdb table keeps only in-frame clones and is missing some. The table shows approximately 5,000 clones, with over 75% occurring only once. The source was CXCR5+ CD38- circulating T follicular helper cells from blood, collected on the day of influenza vaccination. The receptors originated from an adult who received the influenza vaccine. CDR3s include the opening cysteine and the closing phenylalanine or tryptophan. D genes are given only for firm matches. Only part of the rows carry a size: once, few, many, or a class if the clone is expanded.

CDR3 DNA	CDR3 protein	clone size	CDR3 length	V gene	J gene	D gene
TGTGCCAGCAGTCAACAGGGGGTCGACTTCCAGTACTTC	CASSQQGVDFQYF	-	13	TRBV6-5	TRBJ2-5	TRBD1
TGTGCCAGCAGCTTCGGGGAAATTCAAGGTGGCTACACCTTC	CASSFGEIQGGYTF	-	14	TRBV7-9	TRBJ1-2	-
TGTGCCAGCAGCGCTAACAGGGGGTCGGGCGAGCAGTACTTC	CASSANRGSGEQYF	few	14	TRBV7-9	TRBJ2-7	TRBD1
TGTGCCAGTAGTGCGACCGGGACCCTTCTCACCTATGGCTACACCTTC	CASSATGTLLTYGYTF	-	16	TRBV19	TRBJ1-2	-
TGTGCCAGCAGTTACCGTGGGGCCACGGATACGCAGTATTTT	CASSYRGATDTQYF	-	14	TRBV6-5	TRBJ2-3	-
TGTGCCAGCTATGAGGGGGCGCGGGATACGCAGTATTTT	CASYEGARDTQYF	-	13	TRBV6-1	TRBJ2-3	TRBD1
TGTGCCAGCAGTGAACCCCGAGCCAGGGGGTTCTATGGCTACACCTTC	CASSEPRARGFYGYTF	-	16	TRBV6-1	TRBJ1-2	TRBD1
TGTGCCAGCAGTTTAAACGCAGCCTCCTACGAGCAGTACTTC	CASSLNAASYEQYF	-	14	TRBV27	TRBJ2-7	-
TGTGCCAGCAGAAGGACACGTAACACTGAAGCTTTCTTT	CASRRTRNTEAFF	once	13	TRBV6-5	TRBJ1-1	-
TGTGCCAGCAGCGCTAGCGGGGGCCGCACAGATACGCAGTATTTT	CASSASGGRTDTQYF	-	15	TRBV7-9	TRBJ2-3	TRBD2
TGTGCCAGCTCACCAGGGAATGAGCAGTTCTTC	CASSPGNEQFF	-	11	TRBV18	TRBJ2-1	-
TGTGCCAGTCTTAAGCGGGGGTTCACCGGGGAGCTGTTTTTT	CASLKRGFTGELFF	-	14	TRBV19	TRBJ2-2	TRBD2
TGCGCCAGCAGCTTGGCGGCCAACCAAGAGACCCAGTACTTC	CASSLAANQETQYF	-	14	TRBV5-1	TRBJ2-5	-
TGCGCCAGCAGCGCGGGGGACAACAATAATTCACCCCTCCACTTT	CASSAGDNNNSPLHF	few	15	TRBV5-1	TRBJ1-6	-
TGTGCCAGCAAAAGGGGGTCCCAAGAGACCCAGTACTTC	CASKRGSQETQYF	-	13	TRBV2	TRBJ2-5	-
TGTGCCAGCAGTTTTGGACAGTCTGCCTACGAGCAGTACTTC	CASSFGQSAYEQYF	-	14	TRBV6-1	TRBJ2-7	-
TGTGCCAGCAGTTCAACCACAGGGGGAGATGAGCAGTTCTTC	CASSSTTGGDEQFF	-	14	TRBV5-6	TRBJ2-1	TRBD1
TGTGCCAGCAGCCGGGGACAGGGCTTCCCGGTTTTT	CASSRGQGFPVF	-	12	TRBV11-2	TRBJ1-4	TRBD1
TGTGCCAGCAGCTCGGGACTAGAGAACACCGGGGAGCTGTTTTTT	CASSSGLENTGELFF	-	15	TRBV5-6	TRBJ2-2	TRBD2
TGTGCCAGCAGCGAGAAAAAGACAGGGCAGCGAGGGCAGTACTTC	CASSEKKTGQRGQYF	few	15	TRBV7-9	TRBJ2-7	TRBD1
TGTGCAGGGAGTCAGGGTTTGAACTATGGCTACACCTTC	CAGSQGLNYGYTF	-	13	TRBV6-1	TRBJ1-2	-
TGCGCCAGCAACAAGGGAGCTAACTATGGCTACACCTTC	CASNKGANYGYTF	-	13	TRBV5-1	TRBJ1-2	-
TGTGCCAGCAGCTTAGTGGGCCAAAGGAGACTACACTCCTACGAGCAGTACTTC	CASSLVGQRRLHSYEQYF	-	18	TRBV7-6	TRBJ2-7	-
TGTGCCAGTAGTTCATCCATCGACAGGTATAATTCACCCCTCCACTTT	CASSSSIDRYNSPLHF	-	16	TRBV19	TRBJ1-6	-
TGTGCCAGCTCACCCTCTGAGCACACTGAAGCTTTCTTT	CASSPSEHTEAFF	few	13	TRBV18	TRBJ1-1	-
TGTGCCAGCTCCTTGGGTCGGGAGACCTATGGCTACACCTTC	CASSLGRETYGYTF	once	14	TRBV18	TRBJ1-2	-
TGTGCCAGCAGTTCCTCAGGACAGGGGGCGAGGGAGCAGTACTTC	CASSSSGQGAREQYF	few	15	TRBV28	TRBJ2-7	TRBD1
TGTGCCAGCAGCGCAGCCGGGACAGACTACAATGAGCAGTTCTTC	CASSAAGTDYNEQFF	-	15	TRBV11-3	TRBJ2-1	TRBD1
TGCGCCAGCAGCATAGCGGGGGGGCTGAACACCGGGGAGCTGTTTTTT	CASSIAGGLNTGELFF	-	16	TRBV5-1	TRBJ2-2	TRBD2
TGTGCCAGTACGCAGGGTACTCGGGGGAGCTCGGGAAACACCATATATTTT	CASTQGTRGSSGNTIYF	-	17	TRBV19	TRBJ1-3	-
TGTGCCAGTAGGCCGGACAGTAGTAATTCACCCCTCCACTTT	CASRPDSSNSPLHF	-	14	TRBV19	TRBJ1-6	-
TGCGCCAGCAGCACCGGGACACCCTCTGGGGCCAACGTCCTGACTTTC	CASSTGTPSGANVLTF	-	16	TRBV5-1	TRBJ2-6	-
TGTGCCAGTAGTATCAGTAAGGGGTTCATGAGCACTGAAGCTTTCTTT	CASSISKGFMSTEAFF	few	16	TRBV19	TRBJ1-1	-
TGTGCCAGCAGTTTATCCGCGACAGTAAACACTGAAGCTTTCTTT	CASSLSATVNTEAFF	once	15	TRBV27	TRBJ1-1	-
TGTGCCAGCAGCTTAGCAACCATTAACTTCGGTGGCTACACCTTC	CASSLATINFGGYTF	once	15	TRBV7-2	TRBJ1-2	-
TGTGCCAGCAGCCAAGTTGGAAGTTATGGGGATGGCTACACCTTC	CASSQVGSYGDGYTF	-	15	TRBV4-2	TRBJ1-2	-
TGTGCCAGTAGTATCAACAGGGCTCATGGCTACACCTTC	CASSINRAHGYTF	-	13	TRBV19	TRBJ1-2	-
TGCGCCAGCAGCCCAGGACAGGGGGCCTCGAACACTGAAGCTTTCTTT	CASSPGQGASNTEAFF	-	16	TRBV5-1	TRBJ1-1	TRBD1
TGTGCCAGCAGCCCGTCCGGGACAGGGAACAATTCACCCCTCCACTTT	CASSPSGTGNNSPLHF	few	16	TRBV5-4	TRBJ1-6	TRBD1
TGCGCCAGCAGCCAAGATTGGCGGGGGGGCTACAATGAGCAGTTCTTC	CASSQDWRGGYNEQFF	-	16	TRBV4-3	TRBJ2-1	TRBD2
TGTGCCAGCAGCTTTAGTAGAAAAGAGACCCAGTACTTC	CASSFSRKETQYF	-	13	TRBV7-8	TRBJ2-5	-
TGTGCCAGCAGCCCCTCCCCGGGGTTTAGCAGTTTTTTT	CASSPSPGFSSFF	-	13	TRBV11-2	TRBJ2-2	-
TGTGCCAGCAGTACGAACGGGGGGGCCTGGTACGAGCAGTACTTC	CASSTNGGAWYEQYF	-	15	TRBV6-4	TRBJ2-7	TRBD2
TGTGCCAGCTCACCACCGCTCTCTCGGGAGACCCAGTACTTC	CASSPPLSRETQYF	-	14	TRBV18	TRBJ2-5	-
TGTGCCAGCAGCCAATACCCGGGACAGCCTTTCACCCCTGGAAACACCATATATTTT	CASSQYPGQPFTPGNTIYF	-	19	TRBV4-2	TRBJ1-3	TRBD1
TGTGCTAGTGGGCAGCAAAGGGGGCATGGATATGGCTACACCTTC	CASGQQRGHGYGYTF	-	15	TRBV12-5	TRBJ1-2	TRBD1
TGTGCCAGCAGCTTAGGGGTAGCGGGTATCACCGGGGAGCTGTTTTTT	CASSLGVAGITGELFF	-	16	TRBV13	TRBJ2-2	TRBD2